This T cell receptor (beta chain) was sequenced during a study of blood T cell repertoires in COVID-19. Study-level background: COVID-19 samples from acute and convalescent phases originated in the United States, Italy and Spain. Sample material is recorded as cDNA or gDNA derived from T cells, B-cell-depleted T cells, or PBMCs.

Researchers sorted participants into cohorts using their self-reported clinical history. Generated by immunoSEQ multiplex PCR, the TCRdb table keeps only in-frame clones and is missing some. The sample consists of some 260,000 clones, approximately 79% of them appearing once. Germline CDR1 and CDR2: MGHDK and SYGVNS. CDR3 length: 13 amino acids. Trimming took 2 bases from V and 9 from J, leaving 11 bases between them. V usage is TRBV25-1 and J usage is TRBJ1-5, with D maybe TRBD1 (5 bases). Sequencing input: PBMCs or T cells enriched from blood (not recorded which). The receptor was isolated from a man aged 25 to 40 with acute COVID-19. The CDR3 sequence is CASSERDRGPQHF. CDR3 DNA: TGTGCCAGCAGTGAACGAGACAGAGGGCCCCAGCATTTT. The full variable domain, completed using reference TRBV25-1 and TRBJ1-5, is EADIYQTPRYLVIGTGKKITLECSQTMGHDKMYWYQQDPGMELHLIHYSYGVNSTEKGDLSSESTVSRIRTEHFPLTLESARPSHTSQYLCASSERDRGPQHFGDGTRLSIL.